One sample yielded the 26 T cell receptor beta chains listed below, sequenced in a study of blood T cell repertoires in COVID-19. Some clones are missing from TCRdb's copy, which holds only in-frame ones; the method was immunoSEQ multiplex PCR. The data show some 30,000 clones, with 88% seen just once and approximately 24% held by the top ten. The sequenced sample consisted of peripheral blood. The receptor set was obtained from a human donor in a cohort sampled during active COVID-19.

The gene calls are TRBV7-9 and TRBJ2-4, with 10 nucleotides matching TRBD2. The V and J ends lost 5 bases and 14 bases, in that order; junction bases with no gene match: 6. Germline V lookup: CDR1 SEHNR, CDR2 FQNEAQ (reference sequence). The CDR3 covers 12 residues. The CDR3 DNA is TGTGCCAGCAGCCCGCTGGGACTAGCGAAGTACTTC. Encoded protein: CASSPLGLAKYF.

The CDR3 DNA is TGTGCCATCAGCCCAGGGTCGTCCCCCTATAATTCACCCCTCCACTTT. This codes for CAISPGSSPYNSPLHF. This chain links TRBV10-3 with TRBJ1-6; a possible D gene is TRBD1 (5 bases). CDR1 is ENHRY and CDR2 is SYGVKD in the germline V gene. This CDR3 region has 16 residues. Trimming stripped 6 bases from V and 2 bases from J, with 14 bases between.

The CDR3 region has the DNA TGTGCCAGCAGCTTACTGGACAGGGGGAAAGCTTTCTTT. It is translated as CASSLLDRGKAFF. This chain links TRBV9 with TRBJ1-1; 10 positions match TRBD1. CDR3 size: 13 residues. V shed 4 bases, J shed 9 bases, and the junction held 6 bases outside the gene matches. Per the germline V gene, CDR1 is SGDLS and CDR2 is YYNGEE.

Note on this clone: Mismatch with germline at one junction end may stem from a read error. The rearrangement joins TRBV4-1 to TRBJ1-4; weak D call: TRBD1 (5 bases). The germline gives CDR1 MGHRA, CDR2 YSYEKL. The CDR3 covers 16 residues. The CDR3 is CPSSRQGRVANEKLFF. CDR3 sequence (DNA): TGCCCCAGCAGCCGGCAGGGTAGAGTCGCTAATGAAAAACTGTTTTTT.

This rearrangement joins TRBV12-3 or TRBV12-4 to TRBJ2-1, with 9 bases fitting TRBD2. Unmatched junction bases numbered 9, after V lost 11 bases and J lost 7 bases. CDR3 size: 13 residues. The CDR3 region is CAAAGGVRNEQFF. CDR3 bases: TGTGCCGCGGCGGGGGGGGTGAGGAATGAGCAGTTCTTC.

The V gene is TRBV7-8, the J gene TRBJ1-2; 10 bases fit TRBD1. CDR3 length: 15 residues. With 7 bases clipped from V and 8 bases from J, the junction kept 13 bases outside the gene matches. Germline loops: CDR1 SGHVS, CDR2 FQNEAQ. The CDR3 reads CASILLLGTGEGYTF. As DNA, the CDR3 is TGTGCCAGCATCCTGCTTCTTGGGACAGGGGAGGGCTACACCTTC.

The chain has TRBV11-3 and TRBJ2-1, with 10 positions matching TRBD2. V gave up 5 bases and J gave up 0 bases; unmatched junction bases: 7. Germline CDR1 SGHNT, CDR2 YENEEA. CDR3 length equals 17 residues. The CDR3 sequence: CASSPSGGASSYNEQFF. CDR3 in DNA: TGTGCCAGCAGCCCCAGCGGGGGGGCCAGCTCCTACAATGAGCAGTTCTTC.

The CDR3 here is CASSLTSGGINEQFF. The CDR3 nucleotides read TGCGCCAGCAGCTTGACTAGCGGGGGGATCAATGAGCAGTTCTTC. The chain links TRBV5-1 to TRBJ2-1; 12 nucleotides align to TRBD2. CDR1 and CDR2 (germline): SGHRS, YFSETQ. The CDR3 covers 15 residues. With V trimmed by 1 base and J by 6 bases, 2 bases remained unmatched.

The rearrangement uses TRBV10-3 and TRBJ2-3, with TRBD1 matching 7 bases. CDR1 is ENHRY, CDR2 SYGVKD, per germline. The CDR3 covers 14 residues. With 10 bases clipped from V and 0 bases from J, the junction kept 7 bases outside the gene matches. The chain's CDR3 is CASAQGDSTDTQYF. The CDR3 region has the DNA TGTGCCAGCGCTCAGGGGGATAGCACAGATACGCAGTATTTT.

The chain is built from TRBV9 and TRBJ2-3, with TRBD2 matching 7 bases. The V gene's germline CDR1 is SGDLS and CDR2 YYNGEE. This CDR3 is built from 15 residues. J lost 1 base, V lost 4 bases, and 6 bases had no gene match. CDR3 coding DNA: TGTGCCAGCAGCACTCAGGGAGGGGGCACAGATACGCAGTATTTT. Translating it yields CASSTQGGGTDTQYF.

The chain employs TRBV7-2 and TRBJ1-5; TRBD1 might be the D (6 bases). The V end lost 3 bases, the J end lost 5 bases, and 11 bases lay between the germline ends. The CDR3 is 14 amino acids. Germline loops: CDR1 SGHTA, CDR2 FQGNSA. DNA of the CDR3: TGTGCCAGCAGCTTCGGGGGGGGCGATCAGCCCCAGCATTTT. Protein product: CASSFGGGDQPQHF.

The V call is TRBV12-3 or TRBV12-4, the J call TRBJ2-5; the D gene is possibly TRBD1 (5 bases). The CDR3 sequence is 13 residues long. V was shortened by 6 bases and J by 5 bases, with 13 bases between the two germline ends. CDR3 in amino acids: CASSPTGRETQYF. The CDR3 region has the DNA TGTGCCAGCAGCCCCACAGGAAGGGAGACCCAGTACTTC.

On this clone itself: The junction departs from the called germline gene at one end, perhaps through a read error. The rearrangement links TRBV3-1 (or the pseudogene TRBV3-2) to TRBJ2-7, with 8 bases aligning to TRBD2. The CDR3 spans 13 residues. Germline-derived CDR1 and CDR2 are LGHDT and YNNKEL (reference sequence). CDR3 loop: CASSQGGAGESSF. As DNA, the CDR3 is TGTGCCAGCAGCCAAGGTGGAGCGGGGGAGTCCTCCTTC.

CDR3 in amino acids: CASSPRQGTSQGTQYF. The CDR3 DNA is TGCGCCAGCAGTCCGCGACAGGGGACTTCACAGGGTACGCAGTATTTT. V is TRBV5-1 and J is TRBJ2-3, with 8 bases lining up with TRBD1. CDR3 length equals 16 residues. Per germline, CDR1 SGHRS and CDR2 YFSETQ. Unmatched junction bases numbered 16, after V lost 5 bases and J lost 8 bases.

V and J are TRBV10-3 and TRBJ1-6, with D unresolved. CDR3 length equals 15 residues. Germline lookup yields CDR1 ENHRY and CDR2 SYGVKD. Between the trimmed V and J ends, which lost 2 bases and 9 bases, there was a span of 14 bases. CDR3 region: CAISEPPRPASPLHF. DNA for the CDR3: TGTGCCATCAGTGAGCCGCCGAGGCCCGCTTCACCCCTCCACTTT.

The gene calls are TRBV27 and TRBJ1-2; TRBD1 matches at 7 bases. CDR1 and CDR2 (germline): MNHEY, SMNVEV (reference sequence). The junction had 9 bases not matched to a gene; V was cut back by 6 bases and J by 5 bases. The CDR3 runs to 14 residues. For the CDR3, the DNA is TGTGCCAGCAGAAGACAGGGATTGACATATGGCTACACCTTC. Its translation is CASRRQGLTYGYTF.

This clone was picked up a small number of times. The V and J genes are TRBV2 and TRBJ1-6; 8 bases map to TRBD1. Germline CDR1 is SNHLY and CDR2 is FYNNEI. The V and J ends lost 4 bases and 7 bases, in that order; junction bases with no gene match: 0. CDR3 length equals 13 residues. The CDR3 bases are TGTGCCAGCAGTGGGGACAGGAATTCACCCCTCCACTTT. Translated: CASSGDRNSPLHF.

This clone turned up a few times. J is TRBJ2-7 and V is TRBV11-2; possibly TRBD1 for D (5 bases). The ends were cut back, 5 bases at V and 3 bases at J, with 14 bases in the middle. Per the germline V gene, CDR1 is SGHAT and CDR2 is FQNNGV. The CDR3 length is 14 residues. CDR3 sequence (DNA): TGTGCCAGCAGCCTAGGGGCAGGTAGCTACGAGCAGTACTTC. Protein: CASSLGAGSYEQYF.

V is TRBV12-5 and J is TRBJ1-4, with D perhaps TRBD1 (6 bases). CDR3 length: 15 residues. The germline V gene has CDR1 LGHNT and CDR2 FRNRAP. V lost 5 bases, J lost 6 bases, and 16 bases lay in between. This chain's CDR3 is CASGPGGGPYEKLFF. The CDR3 bases are TGTGCTAGTGGTCCTGGGGGGGGCCCTTATGAAAAACTGTTTTTT.

This rearrangement joins TRBV5-4 to TRBJ1-3, with D possibly TRBD1 on 6 matching bases. V was cut by 4 bases and J by 1 base, with 6 bases left in between. Germline V gene sequence: CDR1 SGHNT, CDR2 YYREEE (reference sequence). CDR3 length equals 13 residues. DNA of the CDR3: TGTGCCAGCAGCACAGGGTCTGGAAACACCATATATTTT. It encodes CASSTGSGNTIYF.

The chain employs TRBV18 and TRBJ2-2, with a weak D call TRBD1 (6 bases). V was pared by 6 bases and J by 2 bases, with 10 bases between. The germline V gene has CDR1 KGHSH and CDR2 LQKENI. The CDR3 runs 14 residues. The CDR3 region has the DNA TGTGCCAGCTCTTCCGGGACAAACACCGGGGAGCTGTTTTTT. Its translation is CASSSGTNTGELFF.

V is TRBV7-6 and J is TRBJ1-1; 7 positions agree with TRBD1. CDR1 and CDR2 from the germline V gene are SGHVS and FNYEAQ. The CDR3 extends over 15 amino acids. J lost 1 base, V lost 5 bases, and 7 bases had no gene match. CDR3 in amino acids: CASSHGQEENTEAFF. The CDR3 coding sequence is TGTGCCAGCAGCCACGGACAGGAGGAGAACACTGAAGCTTTCTTT. Complete variable domain (other parts from reference TRBV7-6 and TRBJ1-1): GAGVSQSPRYKVTKRGQDVALRCDPISGHVSLYWYRQALGQGPEFLTYFNYEAQQDKSGLPNDRFSAERPEGSISTLTIQRTEQRDSAMYRCASSHGQEENTEAFFGQGTRLTVV.

This CDR3 reads CASSFRAGEYEQYF. CDR3 nucleotide sequence: TGTGCCAGCAGCTTCCGTGCAGGGGAATACGAGCAGTACTTC. The chain joins TRBV5-5 to TRBJ2-7, with D possibly being TRBD1 (6 bases). The CDR3 length is 14 residues. V was pared by 2 bases and J by 4 bases, with 13 bases between. In germline, CDR1 is SGHKS, CDR2 YYEKEE (reference sequence).

V and J are TRBV19 and TRBJ1-2; TRBD1 might be the D (6 bases). The CDR3 runs to 14 residues. The ends were cut back, 5 bases at V and 4 bases at J, with 14 bases in the middle. Germline assignment: CDR1 LNHDA and CDR2 SQIVND (reference sequence). The CDR3 region is CASSLYREGYGYTF. The CDR3 DNA is TGTGCCAGTAGTCTTTACAGGGAAGGCTATGGCTACACCTTC. Drawing the rest from reference TRBV19 and TRBJ1-2, the complete variable domain is DGGITQSPKYLFRKEGQNVTLSCEQNLNHDAMYWYRQDPGQGLRLIYYSQIVNDFQKGDIAEGYSVSREKKESFPLTVTSAQKNPTAFYLCASSLYREGYGYTFGSGTRLTVV.

The chain combines TRBV7-3 with TRBJ2-1; possible D gene TRBD2, 6 bases. V was pared by 8 bases and J by 5 bases, with 10 bases between. Germline V gene sequence: CDR1 SGHTA, CDR2 FQGTGA. The CDR3 contains 12 residues. The CDR3 DNA sequence: TGTGCCAGCTCCGGACTAAACAATGAGCAGTTCTTC. This sequence encodes CASSGLNNEQFF.

V gene TRBV18 combines with J gene TRBJ1-1, with 7 bases lining up with TRBD1. J lost 2 bases, V lost 5 bases, and 5 bases had no gene match. Germline V gives CDR1 KGHSH, CDR2 LQKENI. The CDR3 covers 14 residues. In nucleotides, the CDR3 is TGTGCCAGCTCAAGCCGGGACAGAAACACTGAAGCTTTCTTT. It translates to CASSSRDRNTEAFF.